Listed here are 2 T cell receptor beta chains from one sample, sequenced in a study of response to subunit inactivated influenza vaccine. Each CDR3 protein gets one entry after TCRdb re-called the RT-PCR reads with MiXCR. The table lists hundreds of thousands of distinct CDR3 sequences, 21% of them singletons, with roughly 10% in the top ten. This specimen consisted of PBMCs from blood, obtained less than 22 months after vaccination. Receptors were obtained from a man between 50 and 69 years old who received an inactivated influenza vaccine.

The chain uses TRBV6-5 and TRBJ1-2; 8 positions agree with TRBD1. Germline lookup yields CDR1 MNHEY and CDR2 SVGAGI. There are 15 residues in the CDR3. The J segment lost 0 bases and the V segment lost 4 bases, leaving 4 bases of the junction unmatched. CDR3 coding DNA: TGTGCCAGCAGTTTCTGGACAGGGACTAACTATGGCTACACCTTC. Residues: CASSFWTGTNYGYTF.

The chain links TRBV7-9 to TRBJ2-7, with D perhaps matching TRBD2 (5 bases). V dropped 1 base and J dropped 6 bases, with 16 bases sitting between them. Germline CDR1 and CDR2: SEHNR and FQNEAQ (reference sequence). This CDR3 is 15 amino acids long. The CDR3 nucleotides read TGTGCCAGCAGCTTAGTGTGGCCCCATGAGGGCGAGCAGTACTTC. It codes for CASSLVWPHEGEQYF.